Given below is one T cell receptor beta chain in context. What it binds is unknown. This entry is derived from a study of blood T cells in healthy people across ages. Germline assignment: CDR1 SGHNT and CDR2 YYREEE (reference sequence). This CDR3 contains 17 residues. Trimming removed 0 bases at V and 0 bases at J, with 10 bases between. Overall study findings and caveats: Whereas aged donors had fewer naive CD4+ cells, long-lived donors had more of them and higher diversity.

PCR was performed a second time for about 7 to 12 cycles using a sample-barcoded 5' primer and a J-beta primer mix. A single record per CDR3 protein comes from TCRdb applying MiXCR to the 5' RACE reads. The sample has roughly 1,800,000 distinct CDR3 sequences; 49% are singletons. The rearrangement uses TRBV5-4 and TRBJ2-6; D might be TRBD1 (6 bases). Material: blood. The sequence derives from a woman aged 40 to 55 in good health. The CDR3 DNA is TGTGCCAGCAGCTTGGGGGGGCGAAACTCTGGGGCCAACGTCCTGACTTTC. Protein sequence: CASSLGGRNSGANVLTF.